Below, 8 T cell receptor beta chains from the same sample are listed, as sequenced in a study of CD8+ T cells in alopecia areata. RNA was extracted and reverse transcribed into cDNA as the sequencing template. Using immunoSEQ multiplex PCR, the repertoire was profiled, and TCRdb retains in-frame clones only, with some absent. The sample yields some 42,000 clones, about nine tenths seen once. Treatment described: oral pan-JAK inhibitor, 5-10 mg twice daily. Sample: CD8+ T cells sorted from blood, taken at week 24, from a patient treated with tofacitinib. The receptors come from a human donor with alopecia areata.

The V gene is TRBV28, the J gene TRBJ1-1; D call uncertain. Deletions cut 4 bases from V and 5 bases from J, with 11 bases between. The CDR3 has 13 amino acids. Per the germline V gene, CDR1 is MDHEN and CDR2 is SYDVKM. The CDR3 protein is CASSSQVRTEAFF. CDR3 coding DNA: TGTGCCAGCAGTTCGCAGGTACGGACTGAAGCTTTCTTT.

The chain employs TRBV27 and TRBJ1-3; no firm D call. The V and J ends lost 3 bases and 0 bases respectively, with 9 bases between them. The CDR3 covers 15 residues. CDR1 and CDR2 (germline): MNHEY, SMNVEV (reference sequence). This CDR3 is CASSLDGSSGNTIYF. The CDR3 bases are TGTGCCAGCAGTTTGGACGGGAGCTCTGGAAACACCATATATTTT.

This chain joins TRBV19 and TRBJ2-1; D gene unclear. The CDR3 totals 14 residues. Germline CDR1 and CDR2: LNHDA and SQIVND (reference sequence). V gave up 3 bases and J gave up 8 bases, with 14 bases separating them. CDR3 sequence: CASSIELGFHEQFF. CDR3 in DNA: TGTGCCAGTAGTATTGAGCTGGGATTCCATGAGCAGTTCTTC.

The V gene is TRBV6-4, the J gene TRBJ1-1, with D unclear. The germline CDR1 and CDR2 sequences are MRHNA and SNTAGT. Trimming pared 3 bases from V and 5 bases from J, leaving 16 bases between. The CDR3 spans 15 residues. The CDR3: CASSEEGMGRTEAFF. As DNA, the CDR3 is TGTGCCAGCAGTGAGGAGGGAATGGGGAGGACTGAAGCTTTCTTT.

The chain combines TRBV10-3 with TRBJ2-2; 10 bases line up with TRBD2. Trimming took 0 bases from V and 4 from J; bases not matched to a gene: 2. CDR3 length equals 16 residues. Germline values: CDR1 ENHRY, CDR2 SYGVKD. CDR3 in DNA: TGTGCCATCAGTGAGTCTAGCGGGGGGACCACCGGGGAGCTGTTTTTT. This sequence encodes CAISESSGGTTGELFF.

The CDR3 region has the DNA TGTGCCAGCAGTCGAACAGGGGGCGCGGAGACTGAAGCTTTCTTT. It yields the protein CASSRTGGAETEAFF. The chain carries TRBV27 and TRBJ1-1; TRBD1 aligns across 9 bases. The germline V gene has CDR1 MNHEY and CDR2 SMNVEV (reference sequence). The V gene end was trimmed by 5 bases and the J gene end by 5 bases; junction bases not matched to a gene: 9. CDR3 length: 15 amino acids.

On this clone: Other DNA sequences in the same sample also yield this CDR3. The rearrangement uses TRBV28 and TRBJ2-7, with D hard to call. Per the germline V gene, CDR1 is MDHEN and CDR2 is SYDVKM. This CDR3 contains 11 residues. V lost 2 bases, J lost 5 bases, and 4 bases lay in between. The CDR3 sequence is CASSLGNEQYF. The CDR3 bases are TGTGCCAGCAGTTTAGGTAACGAGCAGTACTTC.

This chain uses TRBV7-9 with TRBJ2-3, with 9 positions matching TRBD2. J lost 1 base, V lost 4 bases, and 6 bases had no gene match. Germline loops: CDR1 SEHNR, CDR2 FQNEAQ (reference sequence). The CDR3 is 16 amino acids. The CDR3 region is CASSSPAGGRTDTQYF. The CDR3, as DNA: TGTGCCAGCAGCTCACCAGCGGGGGGCCGCACAGATACGCAGTATTTT.